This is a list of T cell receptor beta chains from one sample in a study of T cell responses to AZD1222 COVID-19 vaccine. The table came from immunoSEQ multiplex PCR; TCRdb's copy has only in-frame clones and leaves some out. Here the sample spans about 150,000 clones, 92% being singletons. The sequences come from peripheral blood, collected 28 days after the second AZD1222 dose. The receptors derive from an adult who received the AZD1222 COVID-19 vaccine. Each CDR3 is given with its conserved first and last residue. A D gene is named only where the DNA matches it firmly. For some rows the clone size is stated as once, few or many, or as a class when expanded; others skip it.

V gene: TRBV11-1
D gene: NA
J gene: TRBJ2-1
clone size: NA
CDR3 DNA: TGTGCCAGCAGCTTAGCGCCAGCCTCCCCTGGGAATGAGCAGTTCTTC
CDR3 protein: CASSLAPASPGNEQFF

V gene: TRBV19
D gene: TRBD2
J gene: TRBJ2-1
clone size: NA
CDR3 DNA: TGTGCCAGTACTCGGACGGGACTAGCGGGGTCCAATGAGCAGTTCTTC
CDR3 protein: CASTRTGLAGSNEQFF

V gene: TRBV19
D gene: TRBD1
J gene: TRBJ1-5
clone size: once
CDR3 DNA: TGTGCCAGTAGTATAGATGGTAACTACAGGGGGCGGAATCAGCCCCAGCATTTT
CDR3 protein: CASSIDGNYRGRNQPQHF

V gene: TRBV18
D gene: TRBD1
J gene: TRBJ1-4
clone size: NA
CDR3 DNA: TGTGCCAGCTCACCTTTTACAGCGGGACAGGATAATGAAAAACTGTTTTTT
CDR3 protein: CASSPFTAGQDNEKLFF

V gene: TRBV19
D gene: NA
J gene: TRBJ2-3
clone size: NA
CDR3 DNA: TGTGCCAGTAAGGGGGGCGGGGCTAGCGGTCGCACAGATACGCAGTATTTT
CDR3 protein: CASKGGGASGRTDTQYF

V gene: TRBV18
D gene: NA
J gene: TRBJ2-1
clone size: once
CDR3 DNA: TGTGCCAGCTCACCACCAGGGATCGATGAGCAGTTCTTC
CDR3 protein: CASSPPGIDEQFF

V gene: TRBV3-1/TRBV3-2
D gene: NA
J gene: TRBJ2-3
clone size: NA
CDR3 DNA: TGTGCCAGCAGCCAAGGTCGGGTTAGCACAGATACGCAGTATTTT
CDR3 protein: CASSQGRVSTDTQYF

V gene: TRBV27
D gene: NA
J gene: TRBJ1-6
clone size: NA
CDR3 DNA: TGTGCCACCTCTACCGCACTCTTTAATTCACCCCTCCACTTT
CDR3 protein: CATSTALFNSPLHF

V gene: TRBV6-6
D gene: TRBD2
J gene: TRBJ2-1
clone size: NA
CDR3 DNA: TGTGCCAGCACCCAGCGGACTAGCGGGATTAACAATGAGCAGTTCTTC
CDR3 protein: CASTQRTSGINNEQFF

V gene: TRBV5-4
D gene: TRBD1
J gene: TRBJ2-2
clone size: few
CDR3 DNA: TGTGCCAGCAGGCGGACAGGGCTCACCGGGGAGCTGTTTTTT
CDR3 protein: CASRRTGLTGELFF

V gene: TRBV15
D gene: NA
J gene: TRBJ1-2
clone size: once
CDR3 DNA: TGTGCCACCAGCAGAGGGGGGACAAGGAATGGCTACACCTTC
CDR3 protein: CATSRGGTRNGYTF

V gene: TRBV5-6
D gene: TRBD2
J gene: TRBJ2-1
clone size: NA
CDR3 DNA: TGTGCCAGCAGCTTCATAACGCAGCGGGGCTACAATGAGCAGTTCTTC
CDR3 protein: CASSFITQRGYNEQFF

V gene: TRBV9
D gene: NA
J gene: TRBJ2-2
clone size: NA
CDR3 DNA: TGTGCCAGCAGCGTAGAATGGCTCACCGGGGAGCTGTTTTTT
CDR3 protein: CASSVEWLTGELFF

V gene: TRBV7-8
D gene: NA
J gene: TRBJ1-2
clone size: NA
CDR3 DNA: TGTGCCAGCAGCTTCCACGGGGAGGGCTATGGCTACACCTTC
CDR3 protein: CASSFHGEGYGYTF

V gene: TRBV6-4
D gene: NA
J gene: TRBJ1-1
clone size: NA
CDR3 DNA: TGTGCCAGCAGCGAGGGCACTGAAGCTTTCTTT
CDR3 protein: CASSEGTEAFF

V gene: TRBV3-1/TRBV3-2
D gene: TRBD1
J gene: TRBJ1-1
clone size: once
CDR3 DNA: TGTGCCAGCAGCTTACAGGGGGCGGGCACTGAAGCTTTCTTT
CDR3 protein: CASSLQGAGTEAFF

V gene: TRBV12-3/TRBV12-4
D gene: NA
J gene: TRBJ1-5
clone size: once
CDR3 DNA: TGTGCCAGCAGCTTTCAAAGACAGCCCCAGCATTTT
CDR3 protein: CASSFQRQPQHF

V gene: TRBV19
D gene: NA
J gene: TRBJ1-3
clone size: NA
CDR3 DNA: TGTGCCAGTAGAAGAGAGCGCTCTGGAAACACCATATATTTT
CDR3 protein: CASRRERSGNTIYF

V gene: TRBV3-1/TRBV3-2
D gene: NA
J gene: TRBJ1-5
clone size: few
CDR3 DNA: TGTGCCAGCAGCCAGGGACGGAGTTCTAGCAATCAGCCCCAGCATTTT
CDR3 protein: CASSQGRSSSNQPQHF

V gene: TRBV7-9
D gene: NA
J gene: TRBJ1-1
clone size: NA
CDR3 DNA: TGTGCCAGCAGCTTAGCCGGGACCAAGAACACTGAAGCTTTCTTT
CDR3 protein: CASSLAGTKNTEAFF

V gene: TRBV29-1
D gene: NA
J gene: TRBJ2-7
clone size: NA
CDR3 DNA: TGCAGCGTTGAGGAAGGGACTTCCTACGAGCAGTACTTC
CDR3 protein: CSVEEGTSYEQYF

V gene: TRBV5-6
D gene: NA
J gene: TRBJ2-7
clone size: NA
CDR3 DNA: TGTGCCAGCAGCCCGACGGAACCTACAGGGCTGAGCTCCTACGAGCAGTACTTC
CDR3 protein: CASSPTEPTGLSSYEQYF

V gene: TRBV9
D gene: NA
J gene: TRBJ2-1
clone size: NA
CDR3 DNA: TGTGCCAGCAGCGTAGAGCCTGGGGCCGACTACAATGAGCAGTTCTTC
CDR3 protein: CASSVEPGADYNEQFF

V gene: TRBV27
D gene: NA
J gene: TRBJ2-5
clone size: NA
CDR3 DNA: TGTGCCAGCAGTTTGAGGATGGCTCAAGAGACCCAGTACTTC
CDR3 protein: CASSLRMAQETQYF

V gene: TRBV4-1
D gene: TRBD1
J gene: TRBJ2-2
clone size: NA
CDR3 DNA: TGCGCCAGCAGCCAGAGGACAGGGGGCCTTGGCGGGGAGCTGTTTTTT
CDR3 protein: CASSQRTGGLGGELFF

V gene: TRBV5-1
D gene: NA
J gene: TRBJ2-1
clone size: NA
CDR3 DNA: TGCGCCAGCAGCCTTAGACCCGCGGTTTACAATGAGCAGTTCTTC
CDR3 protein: CASSLRPAVYNEQFF

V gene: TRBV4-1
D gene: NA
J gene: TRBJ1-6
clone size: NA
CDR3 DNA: TGCGCCAGCAGCCAAGACAGGGTGGGGAATTCACCCCTCCACTTT
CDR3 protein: CASSQDRVGNSPLHF

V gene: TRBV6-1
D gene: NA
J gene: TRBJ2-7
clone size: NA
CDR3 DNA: TGTGCCAGCAGTGAATCGGCTGACTCCTACGAGCAGTACTTC
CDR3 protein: CASSESADSYEQYF

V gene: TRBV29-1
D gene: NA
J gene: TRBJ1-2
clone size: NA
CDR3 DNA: TGCAGCGTTGTACAGGGAGAGGGTGGCTACACCTTC
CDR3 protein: CSVVQGEGGYTF

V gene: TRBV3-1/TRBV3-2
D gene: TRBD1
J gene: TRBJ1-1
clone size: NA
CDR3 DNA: TGTGCCAGCAGAGACGGACAGGGGGACACTGAAGCTTTCTTT
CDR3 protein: CASRDGQGDTEAFF

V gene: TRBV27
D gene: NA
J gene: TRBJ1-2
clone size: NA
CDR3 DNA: TGTGCCAGCAGTTTGGTGGGGGCGAACTATGGCTACACCTTC
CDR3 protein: CASSLVGANYGYTF

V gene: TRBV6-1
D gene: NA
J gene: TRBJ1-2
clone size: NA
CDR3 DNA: TGTGCCAGCAGTGACCCCCCAGAAAGCTATGGCTACACCTTC
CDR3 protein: CASSDPPESYGYTF

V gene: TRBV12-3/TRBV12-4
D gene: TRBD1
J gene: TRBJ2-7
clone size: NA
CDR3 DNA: TGTGCCAGCAGTTATACAGGGGTCCACGAGCAGTACTTC
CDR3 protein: CASSYTGVHEQYF

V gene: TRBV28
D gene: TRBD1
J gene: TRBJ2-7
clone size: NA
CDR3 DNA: TGTGCCAGCAGCGCGACCGGGACAGGAGACTACGAGCAGTACTTC
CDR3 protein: CASSATGTGDYEQYF

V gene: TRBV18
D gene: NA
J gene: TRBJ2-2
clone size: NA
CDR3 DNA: TGTGCCAGCTCATCCTCGCCTTTACATACCGGGGAGCTGTTTTTT
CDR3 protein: CASSSSPLHTGELFF

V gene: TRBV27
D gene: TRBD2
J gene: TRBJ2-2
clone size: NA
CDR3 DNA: TGTGCCAGCAGCCGAGCGGGAGATACCGGGGAGCTGTTTTTT
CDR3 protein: CASSRAGDTGELFF

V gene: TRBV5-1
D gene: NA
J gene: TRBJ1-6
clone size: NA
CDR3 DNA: TGCGCCAGCAGTCAGGGTGATTCACCCCTCCACTTT
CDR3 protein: CASSQGDSPLHF

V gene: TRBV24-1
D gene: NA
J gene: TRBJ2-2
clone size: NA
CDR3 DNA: TGTGCCACCAGAGACACAAACGGACAGAGTCACGGGGAGCTGTTTTTT
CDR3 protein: CATRDTNGQSHGELFF

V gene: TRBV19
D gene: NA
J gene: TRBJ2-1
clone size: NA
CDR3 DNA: TGTGCCAGTAGTATAGACCCTCCGGGAAATGAGCAGTTCTTC
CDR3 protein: CASSIDPPGNEQFF

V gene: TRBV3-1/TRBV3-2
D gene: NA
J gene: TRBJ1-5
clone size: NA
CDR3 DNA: TGTGCCAGCAGCCAAGGCACAGTTAGCAATCAGCCCCAGCATTTT
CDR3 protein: CASSQGTVSNQPQHF

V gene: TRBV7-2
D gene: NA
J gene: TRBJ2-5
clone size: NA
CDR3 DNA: TGTGCCAGCAGCTTAGTTGCCCAAGAGACCCAGTACTTC
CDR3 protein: CASSLVAQETQYF

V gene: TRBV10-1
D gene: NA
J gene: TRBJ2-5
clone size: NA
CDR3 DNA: TGCGCCACCGGACATGCGACGTGGCAAGAGACCCAGTACTTC
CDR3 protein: CATGHATWQETQYF

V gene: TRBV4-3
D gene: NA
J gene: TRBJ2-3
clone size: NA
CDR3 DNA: TGCGCCAGCAGCCACCGATTGACTGATACGCAGTATTTT
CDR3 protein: CASSHRLTDTQYF

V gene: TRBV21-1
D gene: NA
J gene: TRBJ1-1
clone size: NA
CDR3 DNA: TGTGCCAGCAGGGGGTTGTTGAACACTGAAGCTTTCTTT
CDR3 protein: CASRGLLNTEAFF

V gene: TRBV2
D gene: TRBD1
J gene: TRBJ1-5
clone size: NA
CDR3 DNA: TGTGCCAGCAGCCGGGACAGAAATTATCAGCCCCAGCATTTT
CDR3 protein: CASSRDRNYQPQHF

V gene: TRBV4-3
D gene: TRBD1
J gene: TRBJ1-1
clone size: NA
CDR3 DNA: TGCGCCAGCAGCCAAGATGGAACAGGGGGCCAGAACACTGAAGCTTTCTTT
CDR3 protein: CASSQDGTGGQNTEAFF

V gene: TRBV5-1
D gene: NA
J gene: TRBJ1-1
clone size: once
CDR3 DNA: TGCGCCAGCAGCTCGAAAACAGGGAACACTGAAGCTTTCTTT
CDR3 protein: CASSSKTGNTEAFF

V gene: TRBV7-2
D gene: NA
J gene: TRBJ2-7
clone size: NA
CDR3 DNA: TGTGCCAGCAGCTTCCGGGAGTTAAGCGAGCAGTACTTC
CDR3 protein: CASSFRELSEQYF

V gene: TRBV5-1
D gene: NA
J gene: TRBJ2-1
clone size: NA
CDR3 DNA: TGCGCCAGCAGCTTGTCTGGAGTCGCCAGATACAATGAGCAGTTCTTC
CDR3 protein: CASSLSGVARYNEQFF

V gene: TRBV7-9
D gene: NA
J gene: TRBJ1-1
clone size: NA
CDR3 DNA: TGTGCCAGCAGCTTCAGCTCGGCGATGAACAGTGAAGCTTTCTTT
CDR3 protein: CASSFSSAMNSEAFF

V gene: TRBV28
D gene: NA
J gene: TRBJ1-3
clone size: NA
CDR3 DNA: TGTGCCAGCAGTTTAGGGAGCTCTGGAAACACCATATATTTT
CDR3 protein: CASSLGSSGNTIYF

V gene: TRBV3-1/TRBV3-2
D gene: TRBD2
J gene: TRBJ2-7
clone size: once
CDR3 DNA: TGTGCCAGCAGCCAAAGGTCGCGGGAGGAGCAGTACTTC
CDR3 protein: CASSQRSREEQYF

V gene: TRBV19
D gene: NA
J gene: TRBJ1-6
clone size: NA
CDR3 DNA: TGTGCCAGTAGTAAATGGACAGACAATTCACCCCTCCACTTT
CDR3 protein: CASSKWTDNSPLHF